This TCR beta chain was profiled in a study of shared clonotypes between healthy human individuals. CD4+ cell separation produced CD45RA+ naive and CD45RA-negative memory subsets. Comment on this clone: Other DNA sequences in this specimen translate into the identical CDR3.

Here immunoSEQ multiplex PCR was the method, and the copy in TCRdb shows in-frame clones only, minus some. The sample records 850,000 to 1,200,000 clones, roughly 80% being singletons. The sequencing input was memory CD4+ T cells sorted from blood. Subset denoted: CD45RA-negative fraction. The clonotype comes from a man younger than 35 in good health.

The CDR3 region is CAWADRGNQPQHF. CDR3 DNA sequence: TGTGCCTGGGCGGACCGTGGCAATCAGCCCCAGCATTTT. This chain uses TRBV30 with TRBJ1-5; D is unresolved. This CDR3 contains 13 residues. Trimming stripped 5 bases from V and 2 bases from J, with 10 bases between. Germline V lookup: CDR1 GTSNPN, CDR2 SVGIG (reference sequence).